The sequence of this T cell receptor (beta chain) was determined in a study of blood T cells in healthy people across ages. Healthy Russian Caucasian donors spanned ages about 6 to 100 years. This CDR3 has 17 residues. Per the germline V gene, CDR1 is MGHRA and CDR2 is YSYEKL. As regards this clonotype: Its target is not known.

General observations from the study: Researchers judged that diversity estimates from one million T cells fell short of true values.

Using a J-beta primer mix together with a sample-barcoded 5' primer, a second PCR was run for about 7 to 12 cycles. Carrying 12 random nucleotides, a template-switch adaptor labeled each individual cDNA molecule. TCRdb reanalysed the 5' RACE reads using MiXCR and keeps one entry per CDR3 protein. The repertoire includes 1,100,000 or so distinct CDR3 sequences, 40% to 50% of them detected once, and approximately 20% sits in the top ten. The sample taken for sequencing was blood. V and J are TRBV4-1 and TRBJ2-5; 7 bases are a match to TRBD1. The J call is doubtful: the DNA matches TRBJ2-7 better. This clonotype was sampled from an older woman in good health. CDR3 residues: CASSQDPPGTVLNEQYF. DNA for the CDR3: TGCGCCAGCAGCCAAGATCCCCCTGGGACAGTCCTGAACGAGCAGTACTTC.